This T cell receptor beta chain derives from a study of T cell repertoires in cytomegalovirus infection. For the study at large: In the study, CMV epitopes included recently identified HLA-C-restricted and well-studied HLA-B-restricted ones. Signatures in public TCR beta sequences pointed to both CMV infection and matching HLA type.

General study points: HLA-C-restricted CMV clonotypes gave the most frequent clonotype in two of eight donors. Totalled public TCR beta family frequency picked out people who carried CMV plus the relevant HLA.

Unmatched junction bases numbered 8, after V lost 5 bases and J lost 8 bases. CDR1 SGHAT and CDR2 FQNNGV come from the germline V gene. The CDR3 length is 15 residues. TCRdb itself ran the reads through MiXCR, one entry per CDR3 protein. The sample includes some 920,000 distinct CDR3 sequences, roughly 30% of them seen just once. Concerning this clonotype itself: Its specificity is not known.

The rearrangement uses TRBV11-2 and TRBJ2-1, with 11 bases that match TRBD2. The sequences come from cultured CD8+ T cells from PBMCs, collected from culture after CMV antigen stimulation. This clonotype was obtained from a human donor in good health (CMV status not recorded). Some clones in this sample may be carry-over from other donors' samples. The CDR3 sequence: CASSPYSGGGDEQFF. The DNA for the CDR3 is TGTGCCAGCAGCCCCTATAGCGGGGGGGGGGATGAGCAGTTCTTC.